Listed here is a single T cell receptor (beta chain). Its antigen is currently not known. Within one base of it there is no much larger clone, and no base qualities were kept. Trimming takes 1 base from V and 7 bases from J, and the germline ends sit 12 bases apart. The CDR3 sequence holds 13 residues, the cysteine and phenylalanine included. Of the read, only the CDR3 DNA is kept; its 39 bases are in frame from base 1. Based on the germline V gene (reference sequence), the CDR1 and CDR2 sequences are SGHNT and YYREEE. This sample stems from a study of cytomegalovirus exposure and HLA in healthy donors (TCRdb year 2017). In the study overall: An earlier analysis of fewer than 750 of the donors reported 250 to 300 Gb of sequence data and 117 million unique TCR beta sequences obtained from about 170 million T cells. Roughly 300 gigabases of sequencing data and some 85 million unique TCR sequences were included in an early release covering under 650 HLA-typed donors. The genetic ancestry cluster associated with self-reported Caucasian donors included around 76% of the approximately 400 genotyped donors. The study was designed to test whether signatures of past pathogen exposure could be identified by cataloging public T cell receptors. Using immunosequencing, the study profiled T cell repertoires from about 610 subjects and related those repertoires to cytomegalovirus serostatus. Besides the first cohort of about 730 subjects, a separate validation cohort made up of 120 different subjects was used. To predict cytomegalovirus infection status, the study brought together high-throughput TCR immunosequencing, statistical association of individual TCRs with disease status, and machine learning. To study patterns of TCR occurrence, a later analysis re-analyzed previously published TCR beta repertoires from 550 to 800 donors and added high-resolution HLA genotyping. In the later analysis, no new phenotypic data were used to find candidate immune exposures; instead, reliance was placed on TCR beta sequences and their occurrence across donors. An earlier analysis of roughly 580 of the donors used high-throughput TCR beta sequencing to judge whether each TCR beta V gene segment behaved as functional or pseudogenic. Alongside the repertoire data, information on donor age, sex, ethnicity and CMV serostatus was compiled. A later genetic analysis took genome-wide SNP genotypes for about three fifths of the 666 donors and used that subset as a discovery cohort. Every discovery cohort repertoire had been produced on one sequencing platform. HLA typing covered class I and class II loci at four-digit resolution. The number of typed donors differed by locus: about 620-640 for A, B, C, DRB1 and DQB1; some 500 for DQA1; 606 for DPA1; and 450 to 480 for DPB1. A handful of DR-DQ haplotypes were handled as single units for association and clustering because linkage in the cohort was strong. Among approximately 370 genotyped donors of the cohort, an average of around 250,000 unique TCR beta nucleotide sequences was sequenced per donor, of which about 18% were non-productive.

The cohort comprised several hundred healthy bone marrow donors. All cohort members were sampled while nominally healthy, although unrecorded immune exposures were likely present. The donor was CMV seronegative and was included in the group of a few hundred seronegative cohort members. A peripheral blood sample was collected from each donor, and TCR beta sequencing was performed on peripheral blood mononuclear cells. Genomic DNA extraction from the blood cell samples was performed with the Qiagen DNeasy Blood Extraction Kit. Summary of the overall study and its limitations: In a later analysis, most CMV-associated TCR beta chains were found to appear HLA-restricted, with HLA associations seemingly driven largely by CMV exposure. Because counts were too low, seventeen rarely observed V segments, including chromosome 9 orphons, were excluded from the earlier analysis of roughly 580 of the donors. In this cohort, only TCR beta chains were sequenced, and detectable features were limited by the absence of alpha or paired-chain data. In a later genetic analysis, fewer N-insertions in productive TCRs were reported among donors in an Asian-associated ancestry cluster than the roughly 640-donor mean. Cytomegalovirus status was reported to be diagnosed by the classifier with high specificity and sensitivity in both the original and validation cohorts. Correlated functional status among segregating V segments might reflect linkage disequilibrium, but an unknown experimental factor could not be ruled out. In a later analysis, the rate of TCR association differed among HLA loci, with DRB1 alleles having the most associated TCRs and HLA-C alleles having the fewest. Specific HLA alleles were associated with 15,000 to 20,000 TCR beta sequences at a false discovery rate of 0.05 in a later analysis. In a later analysis, several top co-occurrence clusters were reported to appear linked to parvovirus B19, influenza, CMV and Epstein-Barr virus. Roughly uniform sequencing depth across donors was assumed in presence/absence analyses, although this assumption may not hold. A further reported finding was that TCR beta sequences accurately predicted the HLA-A and HLA-B alleles for most subjects in the first cohort. According to the authors, the approach could potentially be generalized to other disease states and immunological phenotypes. Assigning TCR associations to individual alleles was difficult when HLA alleles, especially DR and DQ, strongly co-occurred. Immune exposure information for the cohort was limited to CMV serostatus. The sequencing pipeline was judged likely to have produced a cluster of highly shared sequence variants as a technical artifact. An association between a missense DCLRE1C variant and V-gene and J-gene trimming of TCR beta chains was found in a later genetic analysis and replicated in an independent cohort. Because HLA typing was unavailable for some donors at each locus, only the typed subset was used in association tests. A few of the identified cytomegalovirus-associated TCR beta chains were confirmed in vitro to be specific for cytomegalovirus antigens. An earlier analysis of approximately 530 of the donors showed that most TCR beta V segments appeared in productive rearrangements either about 87% or about 30% of the time, which broadly matched IMGT annotations. In the study, about 150 TCR beta chains were listed as associated with cytomegalovirus. Compared with equally common non-associated chains, HLA-associated TCR beta chains in a later analysis were more clonally expanded and had lower generation probabilities. While some public TCRs were present in many individuals, most TCR sequences turned up only very rarely across donors. Some IMGT-functional V segments, including TRBV6-2 and TRBV6-3, could not be told apart with the 87-base-pair reads, so those segments were excluded.

Receptor amplification or capture employed the immunoSEQ multiplex PCR assay. For the multiplex PCR, a mixture combining 60 forward primers for TCR Vbeta segments and 13 reverse primers for TCR Jbeta segments was used. The CDR3 region of rearranged TCR beta genes was amplified from genomic DNA by a multiplex PCR assay. The Illumina HiSeq System was used to sequence the amplified TCR beta libraries as 87-base-pair reads. The paper's processing steps were these. A later analysis tallied tens of millions of unique TCR beta chains across the roughly 610 repertoires, and approximately 12 million of those chains were shared by two or more donors. Raw reads were error-corrected and collapsed into unique sequences by a nearest-neighbor algorithm in which closely related sequences were merged to remove PCR and sequencing errors. To assign V, D and J gene segments, CDR3 sequences were aligned to IMGT reference sequences. For a sequence to be retained, a match of at least six nucleotides was required to both a V gene segment and a J gene segment. A rearrangement counted as productive if the CDR3 had no stop codons and remained in frame with V and J, and every other rearrangement counted as non-productive. CDR3 was defined according to IMGT convention as the region running from the second conserved V-encoded cysteine to the conserved J-encoded phenylalanine. In an earlier analysis of 587 of the donors, sequences lacking an unambiguous match to a single V gene segment were excluded. In an earlier analysis of approximately 500 of the donors, a V segment was called functional when productive rearrangements were above 56.7%, and segregating when the standard deviation between donors exceeded 5%. To diagnose cytomegalovirus status from the catalog of TCR beta chain sequences, a statistical classification framework was built. A later analysis assigned V and J genes by comparing TCR nucleotide sequences with IMGT/GENE-DB human TR gene sequences. The TCRdist pipeline was used in a later analysis to assign CDR3 sequences and most-parsimonious VDJ recombination scenarios. In a later analysis, each TCR beta chain was defined by its CDR3 amino acid sequence together with its V-gene family, and reads without a unique V-gene family were excluded. As a way to deal with suspected cross-contamination and a sequencing artifact, a later analysis dropped approximately 570 nucleotide sequences that were highly shared and had low generation probability. For each public chain, a later analysis derived a clonal expansion index from normalized ranks of inferred template counts within each repertoire. A later analysis computed generation probabilities with a VDJ recombination model fitted to out-of-frame rearrangements, and checked the results against IGoR. In a later analysis, TCR-TCR, TCR-HLA and TCR-CMV co-occurrence was scored with hypergeometric tests, and a repertoire-size bias correction was applied to TCR pairs. False discovery rates were estimated in a later analysis by permuting HLA or CMV assignments 20 times. A later analysis grouped co-occurring TCRs with DBSCAN, adding TCRdist sequence similarity when clustering within HLA-allele-positive subsets. For co-occurrence clustering, repertoires with fewer than 30,000 or more than 120,000 public chains were excluded, along with five repertoires with anomalous nucleotide sharing. TCRdb stores this immuneACCESS table with in-frame sequences only. Part of the clones is absent; in the studies checked, under half of the shortfall reflects unresolved V genes, and no reason is known for the rest. V, J and clone size derive from that table, while D and trimming were established from the DNA sequence. Present in this sample are roughly 160,000 clones, 75% to 90% of which were seen just once. The top ten clonotypes cover under 3% of the sample.

Material for sequencing was PBMCs. The TCR originated in a male donor in good health and CMV-seronegative. The rearrangement combines TRBV5-4 with TRBJ2-7; TRBD1 is possibly the D segment (5 matching bases). At the DNA level, the sequence is TGTGCCAGCAGCTTGCAGGGATCGAGGGAGCAGTACTTC. Translated, it gives CASSLQGSREQYF.